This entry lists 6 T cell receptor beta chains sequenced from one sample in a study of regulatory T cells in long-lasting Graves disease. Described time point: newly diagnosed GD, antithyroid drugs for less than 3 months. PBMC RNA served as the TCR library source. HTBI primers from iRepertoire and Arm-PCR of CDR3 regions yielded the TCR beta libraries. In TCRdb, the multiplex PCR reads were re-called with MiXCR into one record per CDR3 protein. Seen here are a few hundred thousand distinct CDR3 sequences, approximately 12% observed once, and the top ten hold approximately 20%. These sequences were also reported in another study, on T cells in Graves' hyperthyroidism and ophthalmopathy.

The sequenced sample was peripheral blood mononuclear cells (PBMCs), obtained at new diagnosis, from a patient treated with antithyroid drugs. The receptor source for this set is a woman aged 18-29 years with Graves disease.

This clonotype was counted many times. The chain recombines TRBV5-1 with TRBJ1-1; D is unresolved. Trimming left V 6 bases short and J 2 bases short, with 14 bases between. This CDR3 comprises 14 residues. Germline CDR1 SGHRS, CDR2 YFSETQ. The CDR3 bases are TGCGCCAGCACGTTACTCGGGGTCAACACTGAAGCTTTCTTT. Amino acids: CASTLLGVNTEAFF.

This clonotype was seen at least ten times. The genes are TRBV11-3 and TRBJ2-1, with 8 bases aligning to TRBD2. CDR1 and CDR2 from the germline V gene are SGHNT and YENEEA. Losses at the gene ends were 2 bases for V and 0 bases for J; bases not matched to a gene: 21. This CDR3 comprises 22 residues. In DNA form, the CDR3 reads TGTGCCAGCAGCTTAATTGGGTGTGCGGGCGGGAGGCAACTCACCTCCTACAATGAGCAGTTCTTC. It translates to CASSLIGCAGGRQLTSYNEQFF.

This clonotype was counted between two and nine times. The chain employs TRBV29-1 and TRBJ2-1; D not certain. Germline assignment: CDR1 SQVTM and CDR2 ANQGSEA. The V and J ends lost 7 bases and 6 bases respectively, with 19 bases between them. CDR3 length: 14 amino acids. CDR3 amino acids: CSAEGSHSGNEQFF. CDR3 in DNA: TGCAGCGCCGAAGGCAGCCATTCCGGCAATGAGCAGTTCTTC.

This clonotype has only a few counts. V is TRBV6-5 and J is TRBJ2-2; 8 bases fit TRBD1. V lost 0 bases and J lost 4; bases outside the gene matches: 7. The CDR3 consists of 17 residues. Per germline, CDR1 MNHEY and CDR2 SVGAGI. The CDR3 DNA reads TGTGCCAGCAGTTACTCGATAGGTCAGGGGGCCACCGGGGAGCTGTTTTTT. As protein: CASSYSIGQGATGELFF.

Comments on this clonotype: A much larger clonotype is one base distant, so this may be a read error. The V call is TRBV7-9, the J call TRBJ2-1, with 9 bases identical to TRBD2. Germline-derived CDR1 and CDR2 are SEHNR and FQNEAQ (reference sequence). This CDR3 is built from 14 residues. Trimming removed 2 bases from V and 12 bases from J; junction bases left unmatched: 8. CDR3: CASSLSQRGATQFF. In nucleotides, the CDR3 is TGTGCCAGCAGCTTATCTCAGCGGGGGGCCACGCAGTTCTTC.

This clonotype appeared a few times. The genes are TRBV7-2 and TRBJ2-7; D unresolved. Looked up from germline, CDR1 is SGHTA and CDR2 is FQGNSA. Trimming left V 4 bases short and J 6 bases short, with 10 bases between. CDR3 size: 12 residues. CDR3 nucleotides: TGTGCCAGCAGCTACCCTCCCGGCGAGCAGTACTTC. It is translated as CASSYPPGEQYF.